These 26 T cell receptor beta chains came from one sample sequenced in a study of glioma-infiltrating T cells. Using RNA template, CDR3s of TCR alpha and beta were amplified with iRepertoire arm-PCR. In TCRdb, the multiplex PCR reads were re-called with MiXCR into one record per CDR3 protein. The table records about 380,000 distinct CDR3 sequences, 41% of them present only once. The sequencing sample was made of glioma tissue, nonneoplastic brain tissue, or PBMCs (not recorded which). The receptors derive from a human donor with low-grade glioma or glioblastoma, undergoing nonglioma brain surgery, or in good health (not recorded which).

This chain uses TRBV6-2 or TRBV6-3 with TRBJ2-1, with a tentative D call TRBD2 (6 bases). The CDR3 is 14 amino acids. V was cut by 5 bases and J by 12 bases, with 20 bases left in between. The germline V gene encodes CDR1 MNHEY and CDR2 SVGEGT. The CDR3 is CASSTPRGPGGQFF. The CDR3 DNA reads as TGTGCCAGCAGTACACCCCGGGGACCCGGGGGGCAGTTCTTC.

The V call is TRBV4-1, the J call TRBJ1-6, with unresolved D. Trimming took 1 base from V and 5 from J, leaving 12 bases between them. Germline CDR1 and CDR2: MGHRA and YSYEKL. The CDR3 runs to 16 residues. The chain's CDR3 is CASSQGRAENNSPLHF. The CDR3 nucleotides read TGCGCCAGCAGCCAAGGTCGCGCGGAAAATAATTCACCCCTCCACTTT.

This clonotype was recorded at least ten times. V is TRBV27 and J is TRBJ1-5; D gene ambiguous. This CDR3 region has 17 residues. Trimming removed 5 bases from V and 1 base from J, with 18 bases in between. CDR1 is MNHEY, CDR2 SMNVEV, per germline (reference sequence). The CDR3 sequence: CASSPIPLESSNQPQHF. The CDR3 DNA reads TGTGCCAGCAGTCCCATTCCGCTGGAGTCAAGCAATCAGCCCCAGCATTTT.

As regards this clonotype: A read error may be the cause here, since a much bigger clone is one base away. The V call is TRBV6-2 or TRBV6-3, the J call TRBJ1-1; D is uncertain. The CDR3 loop spans 14 amino acids. Germline lookup yields CDR1 MNHEY and CDR2 SVGEGT. V lost 7 bases to trimming and J lost 3 bases, with 15 bases between them. DNA of the CDR3: TGTGCCAGCATCGGACGGGCCATGGACACTGAAGCTTTCTTT. Translating gives CASIGRAMDTEAFF.

A single count supports this clonotype. This CDR3 reads CSARIVPAKNIQYF. The CDR3 nucleotides read TGCAGTGCTAGGATCGTCCCGGCCAAAAACATTCAGTACTTC. This chain uses TRBV20-1 with TRBJ2-4; D gene uncertain. V was shortened by 3 bases and J by 1 base, with 10 bases between the two germline ends. The germline gives CDR1 DFQATT, CDR2 SNEGSKA (reference sequence). This CDR3 region has 14 residues.

There are a few counts of this clonotype. This rearrangement joins TRBV7-2 to TRBJ2-1; D perhaps matches TRBD2 (6 bases). Trimming pared 3 bases from V and 16 bases from J, leaving 19 bases between. This CDR3 region has 13 residues. Germline lookup yields CDR1 SGHTA and CDR2 FQGNSA. DNA for the CDR3: TGTGCCAGCAGCTTGCCCAGCCGGGAGTCCCCTTTCTTC. This codes for CASSLPSRESPFF.

This clonotype has more than one count but fewer than ten. The genes are TRBV6-5 and TRBJ2-5, with 11 bases lining up with TRBD2. The CDR3 runs 22 residues. Trimming at V came to 0 bases and at J to 1 base, leaving 19 bases not matched to a gene. Germline V CDR1 and CDR2: MNHEY, SVGAGI. The CDR3 reads CASSYSISGGPGLAGLQETQYF. The CDR3 coding sequence is TGTGCCAGCAGTTACTCGATTAGTGGGGGGCCCGGACTAGCGGGTCTCCAAGAGACCCAGTACTTC.

The V and J genes are TRBV7-9 and TRBJ2-1, with D possibly TRBD1 on 5 matching bases. The length of the CDR3 is 14 residues. The V end was cut by 5 bases, the J end by 3 bases, with 11 bases between. Germline V gene sequence: CDR1 SEHNR, CDR2 FQNEAQ (reference sequence). CDR3 DNA: TGTGCCAGCAGCCATCCCAGGGACTACAATGAGCAGTTCTTC. The encoded protein is CASSHPRDYNEQFF.

With respect to this clonotype: The junction differs from germline at one of its ends, possibly a read error. V is TRBV6-5 and J is TRBJ2-3, with D perhaps matching TRBD1 or TRBD2 (6 bases each). The CDR3 consists of 18 residues. The germline CDR1 and CDR2 sequences are MNHEY and SVGAGI. DNA for the CDR3: TGTGCCAGCAGTGAAGACCCTGGGGGCGGGAAAAGCACAGATACGCAGTATTTC. Its protein product is CASSEDPGGGKSTDTQYF.

This chain connects TRBV12-3 or TRBV12-4 to TRBJ2-3; 7 positions match TRBD1. The V segment lost 5 bases and the J segment 0 bases; nucleotides outside the gene matches: 11. The CDR3 covers 17 residues. CDR3 in amino acids: CASSIRTGRGSTDTQYF. DNA for the CDR3: TGTGCCAGCAGTATAAGGACAGGAAGGGGGAGCACAGATACGCAGTATTTT.

This clonotype was seen ten or more times. The chain recombines TRBV6-8 with TRBJ2-7; D gene ambiguous. With 3 bases removed from V and 3 bases from J, the gap between germline ends came to 12 bases. The CDR3 is 14 amino acids. Germline values: CDR1 MNHGY, CDR2 SAAAGT. Here the CDR3 DNA reads TGTGCCAGCAGTTATGGCAGCATTTTCTACGAGCAGTACTTC. This codes for CASSYGSIFYEQYF.

In its sample, this clonotype was seen many times. CDR3 in amino acids: CASSYSRTLSEQYF. DNA of the CDR3: TGTGCCAGCAGTTACAGTCGGACACTTAGTGAGCAGTACTTC. The chain employs TRBV6-2 or TRBV6-3 and TRBJ2-7; TRBD1 might be the D (5 bases). Germline V CDR1 and CDR2: MNHEY, SVGEGT. Trimming shortened V by 2 bases and J by 7 bases, and 15 bases separated the two germline ends. This CDR3 contains 14 residues.

The gene calls are TRBV7-9 and TRBJ2-7; D might be TRBD1 (6 bases). Germline V CDR1 and CDR2: SEHNR, FQNEAQ (reference sequence). CDR3 length equals 14 residues. Deletions cut 6 bases from V and 0 bases from J, with 12 bases between. CDR3 in DNA: TGTGCCAGCAGGAGACAGGCCAGCTCCTACGAGCAGTACTTC. Protein sequence: CASRRQASSYEQYF.

This clonotype has only one observation. The rearrangement uses TRBV27 and TRBJ2-7; TRBD2 might be the D (5 bases). CDR1 and CDR2 from the germline V gene are MNHEY and SMNVEV (reference sequence). Trimming stripped 8 bases from V and 2 bases from J, with 16 bases between. There are 14 residues in the CDR3. The CDR3, as DNA: TGTGCCAGCTCACCAAATTCGGGGACCTACGAGCAGTACTTC. The encoded protein is CASSPNSGTYEQYF.

This clonotype occurred many times. V and J are TRBV20-1 and TRBJ2-3, with 14 bases that match TRBD2. V shed 4 bases and J 7 bases; nucleotides not matched to a gene: 7. The CDR3 sequence is 15 residues long. Germline V gene data show CDR1 as DFQATT and CDR2 as SNEGSKA (reference sequence). The CDR3 loop is CSATGLAGGGNTQYF. The CDR3 bases are TGCAGTGCTACTGGACTAGCGGGAGGAGGGAATACGCAGTATTTT.

The chain has TRBV12-3 or TRBV12-4 and TRBJ2-1; D is perhaps TRBD2 (6 bases). V was clipped by 6 bases and J by 2 bases, with 17 bases between them. CDR3 length: 16 amino acids. The CDR3 protein is CASSPYSGEPYNEQFF. CDR3 coding DNA: TGTGCCAGCAGCCCTTATTCGGGGGAGCCCTACAATGAGCAGTTCTTC.

The chain employs TRBV10-3 and TRBJ1-2, with D unresolved. CDR3 size: 13 residues. Germline lookup yields CDR1 ENHRY and CDR2 SYGVKD. Trimming shortened V by 0 bases and J by 4 bases, and 6 bases separated the two germline ends. CDR3: CAISESPFYGYTF. CDR3 in DNA: TGTGCCATCAGTGAGTCCCCCTTCTATGGCTACACCTTC.

This clonotype was counted ten times or more. The chain couples TRBV6-1 to TRBJ1-2; no clear D gene. V lost 6 bases and J lost 6, with 17 bases in between. The CDR3 extends over 14 amino acids. Germline V CDR1 and CDR2: MNHNS, SASEGT. The CDR3 DNA is TGTGCCAGCAGCCCCCGCCCTCGGCTGGATGGCTACACCTTC. As protein: CASSPRPRLDGYTF.

The V and J genes are TRBV27 and TRBJ2-3, with D unresolved. The V end was cut by 3 bases, the J end by 0 bases, with 16 bases between. Germline values: CDR1 MNHEY, CDR2 SMNVEV (reference sequence). The CDR3 runs to 17 residues. This CDR3 is CASSLRRWDGSTDTQYF. The CDR3 DNA follows: TGTGCCAGCAGTTTGCGACGGTGGGATGGAAGCACAGATACGCAGTATTTT.

With regard to this clonotype: At one boundary the junction diverges from the germline segment, which might be a read error. The V gene is TRBV20-1, the J gene TRBJ2-1, with 9 bases identical to TRBD1. This CDR3 has 19 residues. The V gene's germline CDR1 is DFQATT and CDR2 SNEGSKA (reference sequence). The CDR3 protein is CSAMKRDRERDHNYNGQFF. CDR3 coding DNA: TGCAGTGCTATGAAGCGGGACAGGGAAAGGGATCACAACTACAATGGGCAGTTCTTC.

There are a few counts of this clonotype. V is TRBV6-1 and J is TRBJ2-1; 11 bases align to TRBD2. Germline V gene lookup returns CDR1 MNHNS and CDR2 SASEGT. CDR3 size: 18 residues. Germline trimming cut 6 bases from V and 0 bases from J; bases unmatched to any gene: 10. The CDR3 loop reads CASSLSTSGISSYNEQFF. CDR3 sequence (DNA): TGTGCCAGCAGCCTATCGACTAGCGGGATAAGCTCCTACAATGAGCAGTTCTTC.

V and J are TRBV27 and TRBJ2-5; possible D gene TRBD2, 6 bases. The CDR3 is made up of 17 amino acids. Looked up from germline, CDR1 is MNHEY and CDR2 is SMNVEV (reference sequence). Trimming removed 4 bases from V and 1 base from J, with 19 bases in between. The CDR3 region is CASSSPGVAAVQETQYF. The CDR3, as DNA: TGTGCCAGCAGTTCCCCCGGGGTAGCGGCGGTCCAAGAGACCCAGTACTTC.

This clonotype was detected a few times. The chain uses TRBV20-1 and TRBJ2-7, with D perhaps given as TRBD1 or TRBD2 (6 bases each). V was cut by 6 bases and J by 6 bases, with 21 bases left in between. The CDR3 spans 14 residues. Germline V gene lookup returns CDR1 DFQATT and CDR2 SNEGSKA (reference sequence). CDR3 amino acids: CSAKQGLGSLEQYF. In DNA form, the CDR3 reads TGCAGTGCCAAACAGGGACTCGGGTCCCTCGAGCAGTACTTC.

This chain's CDR3 is CASSQARAPGTSGRASKQFF. CDR3 bases: TGTGCCAGCAGCCAAGCAAGGGCTCCCGGGACTAGCGGGAGGGCCTCCAAGCAGTTCTTC. This rearrangement joins TRBV3-1 to TRBJ2-1; 16 nucleotides line up with TRBD2. This CDR3 contains 20 residues. Germline loops: CDR1 LGHDT, CDR2 YNNKEL (reference sequence). Unmatched junction bases numbered 17, after V lost 1 base and J lost 11 bases.

This chain links TRBV24-1 with TRBJ2-1; D may be TRBD2 (6 bases). The CDR3 sequence is 13 residues long. V was trimmed by 4 bases and J by 8 bases, leaving 11 bases between them. Germline CDR1 and CDR2: KGHDR and SFDVKD. CDR3 protein: CATSDTGVHEQFF. CDR3 nucleotide sequence: TGTGCCACCAGTGACACGGGAGTCCATGAGCAGTTCTTC.

Remarks on this clonotype: This sequence may be a read error, since a much larger clone differs from it by one base. V and J are TRBV10-3 and TRBJ1-2; TRBD1 matches at 7 bases. This CDR3 comprises 13 residues. Germline loops: CDR1 ENHRY, CDR2 SYGVKD. The CDR3 DNA reads TGTGCCATCAGTGAGGGACAGGCTTATGGCTGCACCTTC. It encodes CAISEGQAYGCTF.